The 8 T cell receptor beta chains below come from one sample, sequenced in a study of T cells in Graves' hyperthyroidism and ophthalmopathy. Researchers amplified the TCR beta CDR3 regions from RNA transcripts. HTBI primers were used for first-round RT-PCR of the TCR CDR3. Via MiXCR, TCRdb re-called the multiplex PCR reads, giving one row per CDR3 protein. The sample shows approximately 520,000 distinct CDR3 sequences, 20% to 25% of them seen only once. The specimen was blood. These receptors came from a man between 18 and 29 years old with Graves' hyperthyroidism.

This clonotype was seen a few times. The V gene is TRBV4-1, the J gene TRBJ1-1; 7 nucleotides match TRBD1. CDR3 size: 13 residues. The V and J ends lost 3 bases and 6 bases, in that order; junction bases with no gene match: 4. Germline V gene data show CDR1 as MGHRA and CDR2 as YSYEKL. The CDR3 DNA reads TGCGCCAGCAGCCACCGGGACAGCTCTGAAGCTTTCTTT. It encodes CASSHRDSSEAFF.

The gene calls are TRBV7-3 and TRBJ2-2; D is unclear. V was clipped by 2 bases and J by 1 base, with 8 bases between them. This CDR3 region has 15 residues. CDR1 is SGHTA and CDR2 is FQGTGA in the germline V gene. The CDR3 DNA follows: TGTGCCAGCAGCTTAGGTGGGCGGAACACCGGGGAGCTGTTTTTT. Encoded protein: CASSLGGRNTGELFF.

V is TRBV30 and J is TRBJ1-5, with D perhaps TRBD1 (6 bases). The CDR3 length is 14 residues. Germline lookup yields CDR1 GTSNPN and CDR2 SVGIG (reference sequence). Trimming left V 0 bases short and J 5 bases short, with 11 bases between. DNA of the CDR3: TGTGCCTGGAGTGTACAGGGAGGGGATCAGCCCCAGCATTTT. Residues: CAWSVQGGDQPQHF.

The V call is TRBV6-2 or TRBV6-3, the J call TRBJ2-5, with D possibly being TRBD2 (6 bases). Germline CDR1 MNHEY, CDR2 SVGEGT. V was shortened by 2 bases and J by 2 bases, with 12 bases between the two germline ends. This CDR3 has 15 amino acids. The CDR3 protein is CASSYVREFQETQYF. The CDR3 DNA follows: TGTGCCAGCAGTTACGTACGGGAGTTTCAAGAGACCCAGTACTTC.

This clonotype was recorded many times. CDR3 nucleotides: TGCAGTGCTAGAGATCGTAGGTTCAACTACGAGCAGTACTTC. Translating it yields CSARDRRFNYEQYF. This chain connects TRBV20-1 to TRBJ2-7; D call uncertain. The length of the CDR3 is 14 residues. Per germline, CDR1 DFQATT and CDR2 SNEGSKA (reference sequence). V lost 0 bases, J lost 3 bases, and 12 bases lay in between.

The V and J genes are TRBV27 and TRBJ1-3; D might be TRBD1 (5 bases). CDR3 length equals 15 residues. V gave up 3 bases and J gave up 3 bases, with 12 bases separating them. Per the germline V gene, CDR1 is MNHEY and CDR2 is SMNVEV (reference sequence). CDR3 nucleotide sequence: TGTGCCAGCAGTTTTTCAGGGAATCTTGGAAACACCATATATTTT. Translated: CASSFSGNLGNTIYF.

A few counts support this clonotype. The chain employs TRBV5-1 and TRBJ2-5; no definite D call. The V gene's germline CDR1 is SGHRS and CDR2 YFSETQ. V lost 6 bases, J lost 1 base, and 13 bases lay in between. The CDR3 runs to 14 residues. The CDR3 coding sequence is TGCGCCAGCACCACGGTCAGTGGCCAAGAGACCCAGTACTTC. The encoded protein is CASTTVSGQETQYF.

At least ten counts were recorded for this clonotype. The chain employs TRBV2 and TRBJ1-5, with 9 bases aligning to TRBD1. J lost 6 bases, V lost 5 bases, and 5 bases had no gene match. Germline V gene data show CDR1 as SNHLY and CDR2 as FYNNEI. CDR3 length: 14 amino acids. The CDR3 loop is CASSKQGAAQPQHF. In DNA, the CDR3 is TGTGCCAGCAGTAAACAGGGGGCGGCTCAGCCCCAGCATTTT.